The TCR beta chain under discussion was sequenced for a study of T cell repertoires in cytomegalovirus infection. Whole-study context: Indications of both CMV infection and matching HLA type were provided by public TCR beta signatures.

V was clipped by 7 bases and J by 12 bases, with 22 bases between them. Germline V lookup: CDR1 SGHVS, CDR2 FQNEAQ. This CDR3 has 14 residues. The table lists this clonotype with many counts. Its antigen is not known. TCRdb re-called the reads with MiXCR, one entry per CDR3 protein. The sample has hundreds of thousands of distinct CDR3 sequences, 30% to 35% seen once; the top ten hold 15% to 20%. The rearrangement joins TRBV7-8 to TRBJ2-1; D may be TRBD1 or TRBD2 (5 bases each). The TCR comes from a human donor in good health (CMV status not recorded). Some clones in this sample may be carry-over from other donors' samples. The source was cultured PBMCs, collected from culture after CMV antigen stimulation. The CDR3 is CASTPTLRGALQFF. The CDR3 DNA reads TGTGCCAGCACCCCGACCTTACGAGGGGCCCTGCAGTTCTTC.